This T cell receptor beta chain comes out of a study of blood T cell repertoires in COVID-19. Germline assignment: CDR1 MNHEY and CDR2 SMNVEV (reference sequence). This CDR3 region has 14 residues. V lost 2 bases, J lost 1 base, and 8 bases lay in between. Profiling relied on immunoSEQ multiplex PCR, and the TCRdb table lists in-frame clones only, not all of them. The repertoire includes about 270,000 clones, less than 90% of them detected once, and under 3.5% sits in the top ten. The chain employs TRBV27 and TRBJ1-1; D call uncertain. The sample was PBMCs or T cells enriched from blood (not recorded which). The sequence was collected from a woman between 45 and 65 years old who had recovered from COVID-19. CDR3 protein: CASSLIRGNTEAFF. For the CDR3, the DNA is TGTGCCAGCAGTTTAATTCGGGGGAACACTGAAGCTTTCTTT.